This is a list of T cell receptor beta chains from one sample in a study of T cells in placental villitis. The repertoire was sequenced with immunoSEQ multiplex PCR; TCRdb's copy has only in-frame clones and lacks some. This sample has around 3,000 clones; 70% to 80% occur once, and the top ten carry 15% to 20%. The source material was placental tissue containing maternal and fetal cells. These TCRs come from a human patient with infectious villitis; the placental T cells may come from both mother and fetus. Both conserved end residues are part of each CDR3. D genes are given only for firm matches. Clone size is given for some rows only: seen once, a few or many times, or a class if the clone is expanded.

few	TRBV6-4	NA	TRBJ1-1	TGTGCCAGCAGTGACTCGACAAACACTGAAGCTTTCTTT	CASSDSTNTEAFF
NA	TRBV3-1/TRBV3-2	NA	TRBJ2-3	TGTGCCAGCAGCCAAGGCGGGGCTATCACAGATACGCAGTATTTT	CASSQGGAITDTQYF
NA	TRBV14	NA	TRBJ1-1	TGTGCCAGCAGCCCCTTGGGGATATCCATGAACACTGAAGCTTTCTTT	CASSPLGISMNTEAFF
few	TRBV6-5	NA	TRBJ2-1	TGTGCCAGCAGTTACTCTCGGGGGGCCTCCTACAATGAGCAGTTCTTC	CASSYSRGASYNEQFF
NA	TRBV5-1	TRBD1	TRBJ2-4	TGCGCCAGCAGCTTGGGACAGGGGAACGGAGACATTCAGTACTTC	CASSLGQGNGDIQYF
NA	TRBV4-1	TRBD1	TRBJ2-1	TGCGCCAGCAGCCATCTAATGCAGGGGGCGGTTGAGCAGTTCTTC	CASSHLMQGAVEQFF
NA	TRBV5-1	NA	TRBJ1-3	TGCGCCAGCAGCTTGTCGGGGCACTCAAGCTCTGGAAACACCATATATTTT	CASSLSGHSSSGNTIYF
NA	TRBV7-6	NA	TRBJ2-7	TGTGCCAGCAGCTTGCTGGGGAGTTGGTACGAGCAGTACTTC	CASSLLGSWYEQYF
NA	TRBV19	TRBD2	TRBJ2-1	TGTGCCAGTAGTCCGATAGCGGGAGATATCAATGAGCAGTTCTTC	CASSPIAGDINEQFF
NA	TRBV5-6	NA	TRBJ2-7	TGTGCCAGCAGCTCCGGACAGTTTCGGGAGCAGTACTTC	CASSSGQFREQYF
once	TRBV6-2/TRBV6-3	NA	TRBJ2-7	TGTGCCAGCAGTTACTCGGGAGGTGGCTACGAGCAGTACTTC	CASSYSGGGYEQYF
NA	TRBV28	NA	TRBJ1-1	TGTGCCAGCAGTCGGGCATTACAGGCTTTCTTT	CASSRALQAFF
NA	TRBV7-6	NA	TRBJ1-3	TGTGCCAGCAGCTTAGCGCCCGGGACGGCCCAGGTTGGAAACACCATATATTTT	CASSLAPGTAQVGNTIYF
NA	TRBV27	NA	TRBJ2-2	TGTGCCAGCAGTTTATCGCAGGGCCTCACCGGGGAGCTGTTTTTT	CASSLSQGLTGELFF
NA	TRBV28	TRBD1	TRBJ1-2	TGTGCCAGCAGTTTAGACAGGGGGTTAGGTGGCTACACCTTC	CASSLDRGLGGYTF
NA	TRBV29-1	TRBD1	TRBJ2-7	TGCAGCGTTAGAGGGACAGGGGCGACCTACGAGCAGTACTTC	CSVRGTGATYEQYF
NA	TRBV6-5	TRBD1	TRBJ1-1	TGTGCCAGCAGTTACTCGAGCCGATATACAGGGGCAGGAGCTTTCTTT	CASSYSSRYTGAGAFF
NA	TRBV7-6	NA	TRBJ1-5	TGTGCCAGCAGCTTGGGAGAGGTCAATCAGCCCCAGCATTTT	CASSLGEVNQPQHF
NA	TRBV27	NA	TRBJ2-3	TGTGCCAGCAGTTTAGGGCCAGATACGCAGTATTTT	CASSLGPDTQYF
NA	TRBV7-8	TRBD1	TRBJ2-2	TGTGCCAGCAGCCGGTCCGGGACAGACAGCGGGGAGCTGTTTTTT	CASSRSGTDSGELFF
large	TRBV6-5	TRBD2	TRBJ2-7	TGTGCCAGCAGTTACGGACTAGCGGGCTACGAGCAGTACTTC	CASSYGLAGYEQYF
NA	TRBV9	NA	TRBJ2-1	TGTGCCAGCAGCGTTCAAGGAGACCCTGGGAATGAGCAGTTCTTC	CASSVQGDPGNEQFF
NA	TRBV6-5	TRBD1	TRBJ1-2	TGTGCCAGCAGTTCCACAGGGGACACGGGGGGCTACACCTTC	CASSSTGDTGGYTF
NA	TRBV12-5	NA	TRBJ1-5	TGTGCTAGTGGTTACAATCAGCCCCAGCATTTT	CASGYNQPQHF
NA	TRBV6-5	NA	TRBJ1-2	TGTGCCAGCAGTTTAAATAACTATGGCTACACCTTC	CASSLNNYGYTF
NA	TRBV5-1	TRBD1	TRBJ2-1	TGCGCCAGCAGCTTGGCCGGGGACAGGGGTGAGCAGTTCTTC	CASSLAGDRGEQFF
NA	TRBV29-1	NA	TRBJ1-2	TGCAGCGTTGACGGGGGCCCAGGGCTCTCGCGGGGCTACACCTTC	CSVDGGPGLSRGYTF
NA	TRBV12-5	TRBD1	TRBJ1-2	TGTGCTAGTGGTTCATTTCCGGGACAGGGCTTCTATGGCTACACCTTT	CASGSFPGQGFYGYTF
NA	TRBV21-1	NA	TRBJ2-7	TGTGCCAGCAGCAAAGGGCGGATAGGATCCTACGATCAGTACTTC	CASSKGRIGSYDQYF
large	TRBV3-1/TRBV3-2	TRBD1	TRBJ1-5	TGTGCCAGCAGCCCTCGAACAGGGGGCCAGCCCCAGCATTTT	CASSPRTGGQPQHF
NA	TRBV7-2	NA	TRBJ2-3	TGTGCCAGCAGCTTACTAGTCTGGGATACGCAGTATTTT	CASSLLVWDTQYF
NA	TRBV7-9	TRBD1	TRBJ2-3	TGTGCCAGCAGCCTGAGAAGGGGACAGCCTATCACAGATACGCAGTATTTT	CASSLRRGQPITDTQYF
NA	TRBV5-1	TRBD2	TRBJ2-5	TGCGCTAGCAGATTCGGCGGGGGGATCGAGACCCAGTACTTC	CASRFGGGIETQYF
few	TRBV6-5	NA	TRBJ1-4	TGTGCCGGGGCCAGAGACCCGGGACCCAATGAAAAACTGTTTTTT	CAGARDPGPNEKLFF
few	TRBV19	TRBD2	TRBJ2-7	TGTGCCAGTAGTCCCGGGACTAGCGGGAGCTACGAGCAGTACTTC	CASSPGTSGSYEQYF
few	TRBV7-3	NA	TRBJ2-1	TGTGCCAGCAGCTTAAGTCCTTTGGGGGGCTACAATGAGCAGTTCTTC	CASSLSPLGGYNEQFF
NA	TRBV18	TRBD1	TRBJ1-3	TGTGCCAGCTCGGACCGGCCGACAGGGACAGAAGTGGGAAACACCATATATTTT	CASSDRPTGTEVGNTIYF
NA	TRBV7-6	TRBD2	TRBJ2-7	TGTGCCAGCAGCCCCGAGGTAGCGGGGGCCCTCACCTTC	CASSPEVAGALTF
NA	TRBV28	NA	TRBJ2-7	TGTGCCAGCAGTTTACTTTCCTACGAGCAGTACTTC	CASSLLSYEQYF
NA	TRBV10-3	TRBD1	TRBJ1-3	TGTGCCATCAGTGCCCCCGACAGGGGTGGAAACACCATATATTTT	CAISAPDRGGNTIYF
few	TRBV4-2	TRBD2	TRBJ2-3	TGTGCCAGCAGCCAAGCTAGCGGGGGCACAGATACGCAGTATTTT	CASSQASGGTDTQYF
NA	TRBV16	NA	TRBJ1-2	TGTGCCAGCAGCTCAGAGGTCAGGGTAGGCGGCTACACCTTC	CASSSEVRVGGYTF
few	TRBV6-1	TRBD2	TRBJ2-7	TGTGCCAGCAGTAAAGATGGCGGACTAGGCGGATACGAGCAGTACTTC	CASSKDGGLGGYEQYF
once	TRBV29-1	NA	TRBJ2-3	TGCAGCTCAGGGAACACAGATACGCAATATTTT	CSSGNTDTQYF
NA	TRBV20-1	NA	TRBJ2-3	TGCAGTGCTAACACAGATACGCAGTATTTT	CSANTDTQYF
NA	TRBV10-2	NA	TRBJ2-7	TGCGCCAGCAGTGTTGGGGGGAGCTCCTACGAGCAGTACTTC	CASSVGGSSYEQYF
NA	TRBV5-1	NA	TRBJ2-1	TGCGCCAGCAGGTATGACGGAGGAAACTACAATGAGCAGTTCTTC	CASRYDGGNYNEQFF
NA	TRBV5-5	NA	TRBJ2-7	TGTGCCAGCAGCTTGGCCGGGGGAAAGTACGAGCAGTACTTC	CASSLAGGKYEQYF
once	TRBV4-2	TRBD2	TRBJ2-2	TGTGCCAGCAGCCCCCGCGGGGAGGGCCCTAACACCGGGGAGCTGTTTTTT	CASSPRGEGPNTGELFF
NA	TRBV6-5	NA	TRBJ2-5	TGTGCCAGCAGTTACGCAGAGACCCAGTACTTC	CASSYAETQYF